The 30 T cell receptor beta chains reported below all come from one sample, sequenced in a study of patients and donors after allogeneic stem cell transplantation (dated by TCRdb to 2020 to 2021). The method behind the library was RT-PCR. Sequencer: NextSeq 550. In-frame beta chains were kept once TCRdb had trimmed the public reads at Q25 with fastp and called clones with MiXCR. Identical CDR3 protein sequences are pooled into one entry, listed with their most common genes and DNA. The table for this sample lists 390,000 or so distinct CDR3 sequences; 16% of them were counted only once. Less than 8% of the sample lies in the top ten. Sequenced: blood, either unsorted or a sorted T cell fraction (not recorded which). The receptors come from a human donor who was either an allogeneic HSCT recipient or a stem cell or donor lymphocyte infusion donor (not recorded which). It is not recorded whose cells these are; they may come from a transplant donor.

The chain carries TRBV9 and TRBJ2-5; 7 nucleotides agree with TRBD2. V shed 3 bases and J 2 bases; nucleotides not matched to a gene: 4. Per germline, CDR1 SGDLS and CDR2 YYNGEE. This CDR3 has 14 residues. CDR3 region: CASSEPGLQETQYF. The CDR3 DNA reads as TGTGCCAGCAGCGAACCGGGACTACAAGAGACCCAGTACTTC.

This clonotype came up many times. This rearrangement joins TRBV7-2 to TRBJ2-1; D ambiguous. V was cut by 2 bases and J by 9 bases, with 17 bases left in between. Looked up from germline, CDR1 is SGHTA and CDR2 is FQGNSA. The CDR3 runs 15 residues. CDR3 residues: CASSLRGRLLSEQFF. CDR3 bases: TGTGCCAGCAGCTTACGTGGCAGACTCCTTTCTGAGCAGTTCTTC.

Only a few counts were recorded for this clonotype. V usage is TRBV11-2 and J usage is TRBJ1-2, with D possibly being TRBD1 (6 bases). The length of the CDR3 is 19 residues. From germline, CDR1 is SGHAT and CDR2 FQNNGV. V lost 0 bases and J lost 4, with 24 bases in between. The CDR3 DNA reads TGTGCCAGCAGCTTAGAATCGGGGGGCGTTTGGGAATTCCGCTATGGCTACACCTTC. Its translation: CASSLESGGVWEFRYGYTF. Supplemented by reference TRBV11-2 and TRBJ1-2, the full variable domain reads EAGVAQSPRYKIIEKRQSVAFWCNPISGHATLYWYQQILGQGPKLLIQFQNNGVVDDSQLPKDRFSAERLKGVDSTLKIQPAKLEDSAVYLCASSLESGGVWEFRYGYTFGSGTRLTVV.

The chain joins TRBV24-1 to TRBJ2-1; D not resolved. This CDR3 has 13 amino acids. Trimming pared 0 bases from V and 12 bases from J, leaving 11 bases between. Germline V gene data show CDR1 as KGHDR and CDR2 as SFDVKD. CDR3 loop: CATSDLDLHRQFF. The CDR3 bases are TGTGCCACCAGTGATTTGGACCTTCATAGGCAGTTCTTC.

Only a few counts were recorded for this clonotype. The V and J genes are TRBV2 and TRBJ2-1; 8 bases are shared with TRBD2. With 4 bases clipped from V and 9 bases from J, the junction kept 11 bases outside the gene matches. This CDR3 has 15 amino acids. Germline CDR1 is SNHLY and CDR2 is FYNNEI. CDR3 in amino acids: CASSVERGKGGEQFF. As DNA, the CDR3 is TGTGCCAGCAGTGTGGAGCGGGGGAAGGGGGGTGAGCAGTTCTTC.

The chain uses TRBV6-1 and TRBJ1-1; TRBD1 aligns across 9 bases. CDR3 size: 16 residues. The V segment lost 7 bases and the J segment 4 bases; nucleotides outside the gene matches: 13. Germline CDR1 is MNHNS and CDR2 is SASEGT. The CDR3 reads CASTKDRGRGVTEAFF. Written as DNA, the CDR3 is TGTGCCAGCACCAAGGACAGGGGAAGGGGGGTCACTGAAGCTTTCTTT.

The chain carries TRBV20-1 and TRBJ2-2; no firm D call. Germline V gives CDR1 DFQATT, CDR2 SNEGSKA (reference sequence). The V end was cut by 6 bases, the J end by 0 bases, with 11 bases between. The CDR3 totals 14 residues. Here the CDR3 reads CSAYPPTNTGELFF. The CDR3 DNA reads TGCAGTGCGTATCCCCCGACGAACACCGGGGAGCTGTTTTTT.

This clonotype has a count of ten or more. The J gene is TRBJ2-3, the V gene TRBV12-3 or TRBV12-4; D ambiguous. This CDR3 has 13 amino acids. V gave up 5 bases and J gave up 2 bases, with 8 bases separating them. The CDR3 is CASSPLSTDTQYF. In nucleotides, the CDR3 is TGTGCCAGCAGTCCTCTATCCACAGATACGCAGTATTTT.

This clonotype was counted only a few times. The rearrangement links TRBV3-1 to TRBJ2-5; D is possibly TRBD1 (6 bases). Germline-derived CDR1 and CDR2 are LGHDT and YNNKEL (reference sequence). V was shortened by 1 base and J by 4 bases, with 13 bases between the two germline ends. The CDR3 has 15 residues. The chain's CDR3 is CASSQASGAGETQYF. In DNA, the CDR3 is TGTGCCAGCAGCCAAGCTTCAGGGGCGGGAGAGACCCAGTACTTC.

This clonotype appeared many times. This chain uses TRBV7-2 with TRBJ2-3; D is possibly TRBD2 (5 bases). The CDR3 is 16 residues long. The V gene lost 5 bases and the J gene lost 0 bases, with 15 bases spanning the gap. Germline values: CDR1 SGHTA, CDR2 FQGNSA. CDR3 protein: CASSPTGSPSTDTQYF. CDR3 DNA: TGTGCCAGCAGCCCGACTGGGAGCCCTAGCACAGATACGCAGTATTTT.

In DNA form, the CDR3 reads TGTGCCAGCAGCGCTTACAGGTCAACTAATGAAAAACTGTTTTTT. Its translation is CASSAYRSTNEKLFF. V usage is TRBV7-9 and J usage is TRBJ1-4; perhaps TRBD1 as D (5 bases). V was cut by 5 bases and J by 0 bases, with 10 bases left in between. This CDR3 comprises 15 residues. Looked up from germline, CDR1 is SEHNR and CDR2 is FQNEAQ (reference sequence).

The rearrangement links TRBV20-1 to TRBJ1-4, with D hard to call. CDR1 and CDR2 from the germline V gene are DFQATT and SNEGSKA (reference sequence). There are 14 residues in the CDR3. V dropped 4 bases and J dropped 5 bases, with 14 bases sitting between them. This CDR3 reads CSATGWRMNEKLFF. CDR3 nucleotide sequence: TGCAGTGCTACGGGTTGGCGGATGAATGAAAAACTGTTTTTT.

This chain connects TRBV24-1 to TRBJ1-2, with D perhaps TRBD1 (6 bases). This CDR3 contains 15 residues. The V and J ends lost 4 bases and 3 bases respectively, with 14 bases between them. In germline, CDR1 is KGHDR, CDR2 SFDVKD. CDR3 in DNA: TGTGCCACCAGTGACAAGAGGGGGGCTTACTATGGCTACACCTTC. Its translation is CATSDKRGAYYGYTF.

The V and J genes are TRBV10-3 and TRBJ1-6; TRBD1 might be the D (6 bases). Germline CDR1 is ENHRY and CDR2 is SYGVKD. V was trimmed by 6 bases and J by 5 bases, leaving 11 bases between them. The CDR3 is 14 residues long. The chain's CDR3 is CAIRLQGDNSPLHF. CDR3 in DNA: TGTGCCATCAGACTACAGGGTGATAATTCACCCCTCCACTTT.

This clonotype showed up just a few times. This rearrangement joins TRBV27 to TRBJ1-5, with TRBD1 as a possible D gene (5 bases). CDR1 is MNHEY and CDR2 is SMNVEV in the germline V gene (reference sequence). The germline V and J ends were trimmed by 2 bases and 4 bases, with 6 bases remaining between them. This CDR3 is 13 amino acids long. The CDR3 sequence: CASSLRQNQPQHF. The CDR3 DNA reads as TGTGCCAGCAGTTTAAGACAGAATCAGCCCCAGCATTTT.

This clonotype was seen a few times. V is TRBV19 and J is TRBJ2-7; the match to TRBD1 covers 9 bases. V lost 5 bases, J lost 6 bases, and 8 bases stayed unmatched. Looked up from germline, CDR1 is LNHDA and CDR2 is SQIVND (reference sequence). CDR3 length: 14 amino acids. The DNA for the CDR3 is TGTGCCAGTAGTGCCGGGACAGGGACTCGCGAGCAGTACTTC. Encoded protein: CASSAGTGTREQYF.

The chain combines TRBV2 with TRBJ1-1; D is uncertain. Germline-derived CDR1 and CDR2 are SNHLY and FYNNEI. The CDR3 consists of 13 residues. The V and J ends lost 6 bases and 2 bases respectively, with 10 bases between them. In nucleotides, the CDR3 is TGTGCCAGCAGATTGGACGGAAACACTGAAGCTTTCTTT. Translating gives CASRLDGNTEAFF.

This clonotype was detected a few times. V usage is TRBV11-1 and J usage is TRBJ2-5, with 9 positions matching TRBD2. CDR1 and CDR2 from the germline V gene are SGHAT and FQDESV (reference sequence). This CDR3 has 18 amino acids. With V trimmed by 1 base and J by 4 bases, 13 bases remained unmatched. The CDR3, as DNA: TGTGCCAGCAGCTTAGGACGAACGGGATGGCGGGAGGGAGAGACCCAGTACTTC. Amino acids: CASSLGRTGWREGETQYF.

The gene calls are TRBV12-3 or TRBV12-4 and TRBJ2-7, with TRBD1 identical over 9 bases. The CDR3 sequence is 15 residues long. V shed 5 bases and J 4 bases; nucleotides not matched to a gene: 9. CDR3 DNA: TGTGCCAGCAGTGGCCCACGGGACAGGGTGTACGAGCAGTACTTC. This sequence encodes CASSGPRDRVYEQYF.

The chain joins TRBV5-1 to TRBJ2-7, with a possible D match to TRBD2 (6 bases). V was pared by 2 bases and J by 4 bases, with 10 bases between. This CDR3 has 13 amino acids. Germline V gene sequence: CDR1 SGHRS, CDR2 YFSETQ. The CDR3 DNA follows: TGCGCCAGCAGCTTTCGGGAGCAGTACGAGCAGTACTTC. Translation gives CASSFREQYEQYF.

The J gene is TRBJ2-7, the V gene TRBV30; 9 bases line up with TRBD1. With V trimmed by 8 bases and J by 5 bases, 10 bases remained unmatched. From germline, CDR1 is GTSNPN and CDR2 SVGIG (reference sequence). The CDR3 is 13 amino acids. CDR3 protein: CAGSTGGNDEQYF. CDR3 nucleotide sequence: TGTGCCGGATCTACAGGGGGCAACGACGAGCAGTACTTC.

CDR3 DNA: TGTGCCACCAGTCCAGACAGGCTCTCATATGGCTACACCTTC. It specifies CATSPDRLSYGYTF. The rearrangement joins TRBV24-1 to TRBJ1-2; a weak D match, TRBD1 (6 bases). The CDR3 length is 14 residues. The germline CDR1 and CDR2 sequences are KGHDR and SFDVKD. V was clipped by 6 bases and J by 5 bases, with 15 bases between them.

The rearrangement joins TRBV27 to TRBJ2-3; 12 nucleotides agree with TRBD2. CDR1 and CDR2 (germline): MNHEY, SMNVEV (reference sequence). J gave up 1 base and V 1 base, and 6 bases lay outside the gene matches. CDR3 length equals 18 residues. CDR3 protein: CASSLWASGRVGTDTQYF. Here the CDR3 DNA reads TGTGCCAGCAGTTTATGGGCTAGCGGGAGGGTGGGCACAGATACGCAGTATTTT.

The rearrangement uses TRBV12-3 or TRBV12-4 and TRBJ2-7; 7 bases agree with TRBD2. The J segment lost 9 bases and the V segment lost 3 bases, leaving 14 bases of the junction unmatched. The CDR3 extends over 15 amino acids. CDR3 nucleotides: TGTGCCAGCAGTTTCGAGGCGGGAGTAGTGACGGGGCAGTACTTC. This translates into CASSFEAGVVTGQYF.

This clonotype was counted ten times or more. V is TRBV12-3 or TRBV12-4 and J is TRBJ1-6; TRBD1 aligns across 8 bases. With V trimmed by 6 bases and J by 10 bases, 8 bases remained unmatched. This CDR3 contains 14 residues. The CDR3 DNA reads TGTGCCAGCAGCTCAGGACAGGGTGGATCACCCCTCCACTTT. Protein product: CASSSGQGGSPLHF.

The gene calls are TRBV15 and TRBJ2-2; maybe TRBD2 (7 bases). Germline-derived CDR1 and CDR2 are LNHNV and YYDKDF (reference sequence). Trimming took 0 bases from V and 9 from J, leaving 11 bases between them. The CDR3 covers 14 residues. The CDR3 DNA sequence: TGTGCCACCAGCAGAGATAAGGGGGGGTGGGAGCTGTTTTTT. Encoded protein: CATSRDKGGWELFF.

The V gene is TRBV20-1, the J gene TRBJ1-1; D not certain. This CDR3 comprises 13 residues. The ends were cut back, 0 bases at V and 3 bases at J, with 8 bases in the middle. CDR1 and CDR2 from the germline V gene are DFQATT and SNEGSKA (reference sequence). The CDR3 DNA follows: TGCAGTGCTAGAGAAGGAGGAGACACTGAAGCTTTCTTT. Its translation is CSAREGGDTEAFF.

The sample holds many counts of this clonotype. The V call is TRBV27, the J call TRBJ2-2; D is undetermined. CDR3 size: 16 residues. The germline V gene encodes CDR1 MNHEY and CDR2 SMNVEV (reference sequence). Deletions cut 2 bases from V and 2 bases from J, with 12 bases between. The CDR3 sequence: CASSLLRTENTGELFF. Here the CDR3 DNA reads TGTGCCAGCAGTTTACTCCGTACGGAAAACACCGGGGAGCTGTTTTTT.

This clonotype was seen a few times. This sequence joins TRBV4-3 and TRBJ1-2, with D maybe TRBD1 (5 bases). The V gene's germline CDR1 is LGHNA and CDR2 YSLEER. The CDR3 runs to 16 residues. Trimming removed 1 base from V and 2 bases from J, with 14 bases in between. The CDR3 sequence: CASSQVGQGGNYGYTF. The CDR3 DNA reads TGCGCCAGCAGCCAAGTTGGTCAGGGCGGGAACTATGGCTACACCTTC.

J is TRBJ2-1 and V is TRBV7-2; D is uncertain. The CDR3 contains 15 residues. Trimming removed 3 bases from V and 15 bases from J, with 24 bases in between. Germline-derived CDR1 and CDR2 are SGHTA and FQGNSA. CDR3 sequence (DNA): TGTGCCAGCAGCTTTAAGGTGTCGATAACCACACACTTGTTCTTC. It is translated as CASSFKVSITTHLFF.